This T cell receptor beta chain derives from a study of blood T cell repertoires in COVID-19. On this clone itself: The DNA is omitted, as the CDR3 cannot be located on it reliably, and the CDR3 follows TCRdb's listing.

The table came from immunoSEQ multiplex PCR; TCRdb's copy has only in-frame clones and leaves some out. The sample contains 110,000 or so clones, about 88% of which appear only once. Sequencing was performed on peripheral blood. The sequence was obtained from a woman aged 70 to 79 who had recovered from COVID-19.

CDR3 amino acids: CASSFWPRTVNSPLHF. The chain recombines TRBV12-1 with TRBJ1-6; the table's D call TRBD1 went unverified against the DNA. TRBV12-1 constitutes a pseudogene. A total of 16 residues make up the CDR3, ends included.